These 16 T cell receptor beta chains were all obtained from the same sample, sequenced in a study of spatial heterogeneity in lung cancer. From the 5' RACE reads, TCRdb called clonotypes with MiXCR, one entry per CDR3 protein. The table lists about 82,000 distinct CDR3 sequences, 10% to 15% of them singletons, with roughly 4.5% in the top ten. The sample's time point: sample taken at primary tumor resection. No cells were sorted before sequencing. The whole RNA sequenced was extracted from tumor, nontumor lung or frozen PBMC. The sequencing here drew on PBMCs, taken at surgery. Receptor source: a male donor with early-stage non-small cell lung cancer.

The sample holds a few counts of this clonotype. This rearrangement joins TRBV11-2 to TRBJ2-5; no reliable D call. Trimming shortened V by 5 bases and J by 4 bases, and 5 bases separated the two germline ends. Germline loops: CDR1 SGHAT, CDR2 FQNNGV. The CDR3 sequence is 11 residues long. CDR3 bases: TGTGCCAGCAGCCACGGAGAGACCCAGTACTTC. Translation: CASSHGETQYF.

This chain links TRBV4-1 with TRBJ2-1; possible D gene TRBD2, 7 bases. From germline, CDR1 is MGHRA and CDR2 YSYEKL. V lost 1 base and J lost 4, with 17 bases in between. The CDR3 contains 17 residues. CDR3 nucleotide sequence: TGCGCCAGCAGCCAAGGGAGTCGGGGGGCCACGTACAATGAGCAGTTCTTC. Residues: CASSQGSRGATYNEQFF.

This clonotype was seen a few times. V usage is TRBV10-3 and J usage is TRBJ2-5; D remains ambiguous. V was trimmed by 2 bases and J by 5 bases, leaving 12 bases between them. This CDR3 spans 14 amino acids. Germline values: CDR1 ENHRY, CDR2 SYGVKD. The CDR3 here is CAISEPAATETQYF. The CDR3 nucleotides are TGTGCCATCAGTGAGCCGGCCGCGACGGAGACCCAGTACTTC.

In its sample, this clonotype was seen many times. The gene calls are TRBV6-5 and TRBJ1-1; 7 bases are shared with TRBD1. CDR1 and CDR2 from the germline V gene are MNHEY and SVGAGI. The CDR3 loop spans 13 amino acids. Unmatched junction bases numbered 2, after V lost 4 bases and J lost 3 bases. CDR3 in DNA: TGTGCCAGCAGTTCAGACAGGGACACTGAAGCTTTCTTT. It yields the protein CASSSDRDTEAFF.

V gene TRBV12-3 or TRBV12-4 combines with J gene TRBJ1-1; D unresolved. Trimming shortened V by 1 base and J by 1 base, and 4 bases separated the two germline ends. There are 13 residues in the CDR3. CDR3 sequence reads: CASSLVQNTEAFF. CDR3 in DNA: TGTGCCAGCAGTTTAGTCCAGAACACTGAAGCTTTCTTT.

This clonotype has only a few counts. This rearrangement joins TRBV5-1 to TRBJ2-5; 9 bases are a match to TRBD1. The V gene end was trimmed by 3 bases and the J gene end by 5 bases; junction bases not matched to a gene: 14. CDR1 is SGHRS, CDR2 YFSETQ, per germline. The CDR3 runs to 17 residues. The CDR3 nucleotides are TGCGCCAGCAGCTCACTCCTCCTGGACAGGGGAAGCGAGACCCAGTACTTC. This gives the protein CASSSLLLDRGSETQYF.

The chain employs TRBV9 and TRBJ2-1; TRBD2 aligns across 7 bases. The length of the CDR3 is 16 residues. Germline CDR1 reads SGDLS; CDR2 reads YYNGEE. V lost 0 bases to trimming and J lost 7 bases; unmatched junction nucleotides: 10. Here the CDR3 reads CASSVDNAGVPNEQFF. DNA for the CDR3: TGTGCCAGCAGCGTAGATAATGCGGGAGTACCAAATGAGCAGTTCTTC.

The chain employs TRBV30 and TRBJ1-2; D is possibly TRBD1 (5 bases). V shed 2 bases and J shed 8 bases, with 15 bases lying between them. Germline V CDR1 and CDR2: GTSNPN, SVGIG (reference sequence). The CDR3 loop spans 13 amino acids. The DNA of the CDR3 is TGTGCCTGGAGTCCGGGGACCTACAGCGGCTACACCTTC. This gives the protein CAWSPGTYSGYTF. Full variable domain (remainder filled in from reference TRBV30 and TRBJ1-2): SQTIHQWPATLVQPVGSPLSLECTVEGTSNPNLYWYRQAAGRGLQLLFYSVGIGQISSEVPQNLSASRPQDRQFILSSKKLLLSDSGFYLCAWSPGTYSGYTFGSGTRLTVV.

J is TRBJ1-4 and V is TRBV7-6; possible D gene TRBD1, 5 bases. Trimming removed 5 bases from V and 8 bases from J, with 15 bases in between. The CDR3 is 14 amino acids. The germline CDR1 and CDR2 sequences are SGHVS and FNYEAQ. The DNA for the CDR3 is TGTGCCAGCAGCCCGGGGCTGCGGTCCGAAAAACTGTTTTTT. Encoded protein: CASSPGLRSEKLFF.

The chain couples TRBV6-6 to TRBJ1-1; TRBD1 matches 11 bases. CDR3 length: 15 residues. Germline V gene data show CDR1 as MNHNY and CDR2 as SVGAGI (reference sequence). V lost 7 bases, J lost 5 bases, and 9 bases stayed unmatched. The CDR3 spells CASTGRDRGMTEAFF. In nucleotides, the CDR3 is TGTGCCAGCACCGGCCGGGACAGGGGGATGACTGAAGCTTTCTTT.

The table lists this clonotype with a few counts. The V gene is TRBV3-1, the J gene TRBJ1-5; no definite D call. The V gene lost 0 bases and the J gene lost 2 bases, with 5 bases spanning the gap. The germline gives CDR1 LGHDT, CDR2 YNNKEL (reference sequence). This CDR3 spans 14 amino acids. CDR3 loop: CASSQDVGNQPQHF. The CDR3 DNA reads TGTGCCAGCAGCCAAGATGTGGGCAATCAGCCCCAGCATTTT.

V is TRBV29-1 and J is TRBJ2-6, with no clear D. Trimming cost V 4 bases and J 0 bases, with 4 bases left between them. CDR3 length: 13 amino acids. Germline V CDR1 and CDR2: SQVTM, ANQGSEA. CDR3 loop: CSVGNSGANVLTF. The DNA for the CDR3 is TGCAGCGTTGGTAACTCTGGGGCCAACGTCCTGACTTTC.

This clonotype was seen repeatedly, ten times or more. The CDR3 spells CSVESTQTRGYTF. CDR3 DNA sequence: TGCAGCGTTGAGTCTACACAAACAAGGGGCTACACCTTC. V is TRBV29-1 and J is TRBJ1-2; no clear D. Per germline, CDR1 SQVTM and CDR2 ANQGSEA. This CDR3 contains 13 residues. The ends were cut back, 3 bases at V and 8 bases at J, with 16 bases in the middle.

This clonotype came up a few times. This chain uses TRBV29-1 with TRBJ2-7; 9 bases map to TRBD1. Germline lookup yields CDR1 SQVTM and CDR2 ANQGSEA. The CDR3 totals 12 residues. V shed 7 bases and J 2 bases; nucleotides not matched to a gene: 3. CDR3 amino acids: CSARTGAYEQYF. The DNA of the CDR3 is TGCAGCGCCAGGACAGGGGCCTACGAGCAGTACTTC.

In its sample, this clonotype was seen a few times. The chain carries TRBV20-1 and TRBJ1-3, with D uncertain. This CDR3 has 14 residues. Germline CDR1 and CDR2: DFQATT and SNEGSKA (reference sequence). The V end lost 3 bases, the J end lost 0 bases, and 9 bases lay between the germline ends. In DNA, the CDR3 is TGCAGTGCTAGGGCGGAAAACTCTGGAAACACCATATATTTT. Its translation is CSARAENSGNTIYF.

The CDR3 loop is CSVVPGTDYNEQFF. The DNA for the CDR3 is TGCAGCGTTGTCCCCGGGACAGACTACAATGAGCAGTTCTTC. This rearrangement joins TRBV29-1 to TRBJ2-1; 7 bases line up with TRBD1. CDR1 is SQVTM and CDR2 is ANQGSEA in the germline V gene. This CDR3 region has 14 residues. The V segment lost 4 bases and the J segment 3 bases; nucleotides outside the gene matches: 6.